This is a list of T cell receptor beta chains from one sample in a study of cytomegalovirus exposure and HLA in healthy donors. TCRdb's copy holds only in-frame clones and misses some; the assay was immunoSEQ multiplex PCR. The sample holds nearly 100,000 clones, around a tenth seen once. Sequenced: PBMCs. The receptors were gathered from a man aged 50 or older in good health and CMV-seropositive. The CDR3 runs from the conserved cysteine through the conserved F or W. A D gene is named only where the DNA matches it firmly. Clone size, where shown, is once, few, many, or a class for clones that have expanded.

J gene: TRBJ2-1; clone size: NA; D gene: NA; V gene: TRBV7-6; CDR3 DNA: TGTGCCAGCAGCTTAGGACAGACCTACAATGAGCAGTTCTTC; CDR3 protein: CASSLGQTYNEQFF
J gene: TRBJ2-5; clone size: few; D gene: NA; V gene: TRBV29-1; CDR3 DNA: TGCAGCGTTGATAGGGACACAGAGACCCAGTACTTC; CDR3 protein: CSVDRDTETQYF
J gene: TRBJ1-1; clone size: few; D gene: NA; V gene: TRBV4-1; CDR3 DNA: TGCGCCAGCAGCCAAGCCCCACAGGGCGGGACTGAAGCTTTCTTT; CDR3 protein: CASSQAPQGGTEAFF
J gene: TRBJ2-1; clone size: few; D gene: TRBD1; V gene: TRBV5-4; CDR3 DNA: TGTGCCAGCAGCTTGGCCGGGACAGGGGCCAGAGGGGAGCAGTTCTTC; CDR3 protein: CASSLAGTGARGEQFF
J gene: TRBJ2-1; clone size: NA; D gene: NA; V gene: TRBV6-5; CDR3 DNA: TGTGCCAGCAGTTACTCGACTCGGCGCCCGAATGAGCAGTTCTTC; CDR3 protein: CASSYSTRRPNEQFF
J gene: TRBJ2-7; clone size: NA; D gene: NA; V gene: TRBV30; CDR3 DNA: TGTGCCTGGAGTGTCGTCCAGAAGGCCAACTACGAGCAGTACTTC; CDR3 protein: CAWSVVQKANYEQYF
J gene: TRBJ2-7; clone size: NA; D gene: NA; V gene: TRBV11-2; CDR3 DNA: TGTGCCAGCAGCTTAGACGCGGAGTACGAGCAGTACTTC; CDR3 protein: CASSLDAEYEQYF
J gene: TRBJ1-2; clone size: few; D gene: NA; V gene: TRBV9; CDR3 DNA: TGTGCCAGCAGCCCTTCCCCGCAGGACTATGGCTACACCTTC; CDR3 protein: CASSPSPQDYGYTF
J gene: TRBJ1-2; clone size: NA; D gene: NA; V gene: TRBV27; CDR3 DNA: TGTGCCAGCAGCCTTAAGGGGCCCCTCTATGGCTACACCTTC; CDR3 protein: CASSLKGPLYGYTF
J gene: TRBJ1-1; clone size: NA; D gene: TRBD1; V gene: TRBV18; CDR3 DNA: TGTGCCAGCTCACCAATCGGAGGACAGGGGGTTAACACTGAAGCTTTCTTT; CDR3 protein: CASSPIGGQGVNTEAFF
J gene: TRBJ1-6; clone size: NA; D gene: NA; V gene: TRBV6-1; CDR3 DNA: TGTGCCAGCAGGGCACCTAATTCACCCCTCCACTTT; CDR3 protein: CASRAPNSPLHF
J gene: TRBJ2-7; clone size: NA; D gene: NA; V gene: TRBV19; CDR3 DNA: TGTGCCAGTAGTATGGGTGGGGGCTTAAATGGCGAGCAGTACTTC; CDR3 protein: CASSMGGGLNGEQYF
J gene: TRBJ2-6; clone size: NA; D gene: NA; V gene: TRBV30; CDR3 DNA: TGTGCCTGGAGTCTCACAGGAGCTGGGGCCAACGTCCTGACTTTC; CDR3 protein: CAWSLTGAGANVLTF
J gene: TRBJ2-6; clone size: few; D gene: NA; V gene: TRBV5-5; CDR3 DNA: TGTGCCAGCAGCTTACTTGTAGGGGCCAACGTCCTGACTTTC; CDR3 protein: CASSLLVGANVLTF
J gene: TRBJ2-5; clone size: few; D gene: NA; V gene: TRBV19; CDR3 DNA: TGTGCCAGTATCGTCACGACCGAGGACAAGAGACCCCAGTACTTC; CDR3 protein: CASIVTTEDKRPQYF
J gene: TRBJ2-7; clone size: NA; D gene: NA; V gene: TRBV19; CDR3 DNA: TGTGCCAGTAGTATGGGATCGGGGAACCAGTACTTC; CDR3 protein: CASSMGSGNQYF
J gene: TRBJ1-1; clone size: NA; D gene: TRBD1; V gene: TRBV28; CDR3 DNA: TGTGCCAGCAGTCCCCATCTTCCGGGACAGGGGAACACTGAAGCTTTCTTT; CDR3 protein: CASSPHLPGQGNTEAFF
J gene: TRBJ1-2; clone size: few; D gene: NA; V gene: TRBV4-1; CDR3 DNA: TGCGCCAGCAGCCAAGGGTCGACGGGGGCGGGAGTCTATGGCTACACCTTC; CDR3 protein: CASSQGSTGAGVYGYTF
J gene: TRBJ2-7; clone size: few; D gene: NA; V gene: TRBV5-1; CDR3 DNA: TGCGCCAGCAGCTTTGGCCTTATCACCTCCTACGAGCAGTACTTC; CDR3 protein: CASSFGLITSYEQYF
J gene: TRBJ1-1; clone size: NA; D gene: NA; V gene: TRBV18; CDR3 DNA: TGTGCCAGCTCACAACTACAGGGTACAGGGAACACTGAAGCTTTCTTT; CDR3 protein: CASSQLQGTGNTEAFF
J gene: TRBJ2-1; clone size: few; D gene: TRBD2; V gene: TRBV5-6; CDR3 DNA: TGTGCCAGCAGCCTAGCTAGCGGGCCTAGCTCCTACAATGAGCAGTTCTTC; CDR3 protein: CASSLASGPSSYNEQFF
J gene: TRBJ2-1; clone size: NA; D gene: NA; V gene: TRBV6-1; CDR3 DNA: TGTGCCAGCACCTTAGCGTTCTCCTACAATGAGCAGTTCTTC; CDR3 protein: CASTLAFSYNEQFF
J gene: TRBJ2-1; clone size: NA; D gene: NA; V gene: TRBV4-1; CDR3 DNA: TGCGCCAGCAGCCAAGAGAAGGCAGGGGCTGCCTACAATGAGCAGTTCTTC; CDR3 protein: CASSQEKAGAAYNEQFF
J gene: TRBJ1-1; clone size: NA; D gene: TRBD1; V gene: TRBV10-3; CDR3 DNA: TGTGCCATCAGGGACAGGGCGAACACTGAAGCTTTCTTT; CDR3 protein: CAIRDRANTEAFF
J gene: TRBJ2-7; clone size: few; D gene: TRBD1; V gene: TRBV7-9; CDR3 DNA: TGTGCCAGCAGCACAGGACAGGGGCACGAGCAGTACTTC; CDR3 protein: CASSTGQGHEQYF
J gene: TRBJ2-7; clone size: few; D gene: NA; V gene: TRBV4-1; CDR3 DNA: TGCGCCAGCAGCCAAGGGCTCGCCTACGAGCAGTACTTC; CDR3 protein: CASSQGLAYEQYF
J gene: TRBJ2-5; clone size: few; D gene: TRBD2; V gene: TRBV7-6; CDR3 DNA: TGTGCCAGCAGCTTAGAAGCGGGAGGGCCGGGTAAGAGGACCCAGTACTTC; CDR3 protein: CASSLEAGGPGKRTQYF
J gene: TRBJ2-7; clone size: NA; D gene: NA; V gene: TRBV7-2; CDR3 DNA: TGTGCCAGCAGCTTATTCCTCCCGTGGCGGGCAATCCACTCCTACGAGCAGTACTTC; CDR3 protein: CASSLFLPWRAIHSYEQYF
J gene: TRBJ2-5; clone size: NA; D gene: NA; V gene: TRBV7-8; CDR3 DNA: TGTGCCAGCAGCTTACTCCAAGAGACCCAGTACTTC; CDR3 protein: CASSLLQETQYF
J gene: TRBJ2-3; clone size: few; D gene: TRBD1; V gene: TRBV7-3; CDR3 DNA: TGTGCCAGCATCAAGGCGGGACAGGGGAACACAGATACGCAGTATTTT; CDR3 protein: CASIKAGQGNTDTQYF
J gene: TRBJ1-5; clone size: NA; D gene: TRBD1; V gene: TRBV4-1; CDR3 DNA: TGCGCCAGCAGCCAAGCTTCGACAGGGACGAGCAATCAGCCCCAGCATTTT; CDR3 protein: CASSQASTGTSNQPQHF
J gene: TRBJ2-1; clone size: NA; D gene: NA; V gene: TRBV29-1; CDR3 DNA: TGCAGCGTTGCCGGGGGGCAGGTAGGGCATGAGCAGTTCTTC; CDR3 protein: CSVAGGQVGHEQFF
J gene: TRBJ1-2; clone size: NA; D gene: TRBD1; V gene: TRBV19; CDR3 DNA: TGTGCCAGTCGGGACAGTAACTATGGCTACACCTTC; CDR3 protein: CASRDSNYGYTF
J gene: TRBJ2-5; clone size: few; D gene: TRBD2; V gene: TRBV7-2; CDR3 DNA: TGTGCCAGCAGCGCCCGACTAGCGGGAGTGACGCAAGAGACCCAGTACTTC; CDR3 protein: CASSARLAGVTQETQYF
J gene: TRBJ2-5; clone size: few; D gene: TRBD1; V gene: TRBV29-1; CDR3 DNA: TGCAGCGTTGTTTATGGACAGGGGCGGGTAGAGACCCAGTACTTC; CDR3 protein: CSVVYGQGRVETQYF
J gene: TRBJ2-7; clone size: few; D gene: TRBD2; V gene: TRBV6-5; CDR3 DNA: TGTGCCAGCAAGATAGCGGGAGGGTCCTACGAGCAGTACTTC; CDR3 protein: CASKIAGGSYEQYF
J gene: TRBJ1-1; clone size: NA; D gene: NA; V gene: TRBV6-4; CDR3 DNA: TGTGCCAGCAGGGCCTTAAGACAAGGGAGGAAGCTAATGAACACTGAAGCTTTCTTT; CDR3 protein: CASRALRQGRKLMNTEAFF
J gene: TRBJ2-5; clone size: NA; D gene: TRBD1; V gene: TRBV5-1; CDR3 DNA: TGCGCCAGCAGCTTGGGGGTGGACAGGCCAGAGACCCAGTACTTC; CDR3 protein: CASSLGVDRPETQYF
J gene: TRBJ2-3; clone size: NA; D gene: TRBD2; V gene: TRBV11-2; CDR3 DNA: TGTGCCAGCAGGGACTGGCGGGAGCCAGATACGCAGTATTTT; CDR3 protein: CASRDWREPDTQYF
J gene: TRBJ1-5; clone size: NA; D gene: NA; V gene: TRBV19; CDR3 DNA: TGTGCCAGTAGTATGGAGAATAGCAATCAGCCCCAGCATTTT; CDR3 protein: CASSMENSNQPQHF
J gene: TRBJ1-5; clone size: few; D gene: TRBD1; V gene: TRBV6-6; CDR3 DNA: TGTGCCAGCAGAAAGGACAGGGGGCTCAATCAGCCCCAGCATTTT; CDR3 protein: CASRKDRGLNQPQHF
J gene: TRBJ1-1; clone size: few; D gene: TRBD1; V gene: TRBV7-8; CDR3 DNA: TGTGCCAGCAGCTTAGTGACAGGGAGCAGTGAAGCTTTCTTT; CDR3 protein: CASSLVTGSSEAFF
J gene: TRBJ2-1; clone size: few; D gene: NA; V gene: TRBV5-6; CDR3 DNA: TGTGCCAGCAGCTTGTTGGGAGATAGCTCCTACAATGAGCAGTTCTTC; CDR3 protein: CASSLLGDSSYNEQFF
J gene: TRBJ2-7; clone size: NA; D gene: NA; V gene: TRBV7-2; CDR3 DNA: TGTGCCAGCAGCCCTACGGCAGTAGGAGCCTACGAGCAGTACTTC; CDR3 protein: CASSPTAVGAYEQYF
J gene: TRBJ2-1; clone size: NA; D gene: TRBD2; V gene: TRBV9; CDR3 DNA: TGTGCCAGCAGCCCCGGGGGGGCACCTAATGAGCAGTTCTTC; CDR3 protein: CASSPGGAPNEQFF
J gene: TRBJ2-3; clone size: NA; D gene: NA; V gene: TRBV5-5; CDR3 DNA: TGTGCCAGCAGCTTGGCCTCGGATACGCAGTATTTT; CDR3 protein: CASSLASDTQYF
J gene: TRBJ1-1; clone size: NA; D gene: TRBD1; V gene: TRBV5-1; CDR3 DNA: TGCGCCAGCAGCTTGGTATCTGGGACAGCCTTCATGAACACTGAAGCTTTCTTT; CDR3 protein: CASSLVSGTAFMNTEAFF
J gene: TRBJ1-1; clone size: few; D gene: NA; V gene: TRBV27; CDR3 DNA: TGTGCCAGCAGCGAGAATGCGCCCCAGAGCGCTGAAGCTTTCTTT; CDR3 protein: CASSENAPQSAEAFF
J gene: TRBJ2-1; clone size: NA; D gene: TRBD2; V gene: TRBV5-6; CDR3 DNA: TGTGCCAGCAGCGTGGGACTAGCGAGGTTCTGGTACAATGAGCAGTTCTTC; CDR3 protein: CASSVGLARFWYNEQFF